This TCR beta chain came from a study of blood T cell repertoires in COVID-19. CDR1 SGHAT and CDR2 FQNNGV come from the germline V gene. The CDR3 extends over 15 amino acids. This clone was observed once. Mismatch with germline at one junction end may stem from a read error. The cohort comprised adults aged roughly 18 to 95 years residing in approximately 25 US areas. All recovered Cohort 3 donors got two negative PCRs, got clearance, or saw symptom resolution. Original data processing: By means of reference gene primer amplification, nucleated cell counts were estimated. TCRdb keeps only in-frame clones here, not all; method: immunoSEQ multiplex PCR. V, J and clone size are those of that table, while D and trimming were read from the DNA. The repertoire has 350,000 to 400,000 clones, over 75% of them found once; the top ten carry about 3%.

The clonotype comes from a woman younger than 45 who had recovered from COVID-19. The gene calls are TRBV11-2 and TRBJ2-7, with TRBD2 identical over 7 bases. Sequencing input: PBMCs or T cells enriched from blood (not recorded which). CDR3 coding DNA: TGTGCCAGTAGCTTAGGCGGCGGGAGCATATACGAGCAGTACTTC. It translates to CASSLGGGSIYEQYF.